This T cell receptor (beta chain) was identified during a study of neurological immune-mediated disorders. As for the study in general: There were some 35 multiple sclerosis patients; around 30 were relapsing-remitting and 3 were secondary progressive. General study results and limits: Multiple sclerosis, the disease with the least TCR clonal expansion, fell below healthy controls, whereas HTLV-1-associated myelopathy showed the most.

TCRdb re-called the 5' RACE reads with MiXCR, one entry per CDR3 protein. The profile shows tens of thousands of distinct CDR3 sequences, around 3.5% of them singletons. V was trimmed by 1 base and J by 4 bases, leaving 8 bases between them. CDR1 and CDR2 from the germline V gene are SGHRS and YFSETQ. The CDR3 length is 13 residues. This clonotype occurred many times. Its cognate antigen is unknown. The sequence was obtained from a woman younger than 45 with multiple sclerosis. V gene TRBV5-1 combines with J gene TRBJ2-5; D perhaps matches TRBD2 (6 bases). The source material was PBMCs. CDR3 region: CASSLTSPETQYF. Written as DNA, the CDR3 is TGCGCCAGCAGCTTGACTAGCCCAGAGACCCAGTACTTC.